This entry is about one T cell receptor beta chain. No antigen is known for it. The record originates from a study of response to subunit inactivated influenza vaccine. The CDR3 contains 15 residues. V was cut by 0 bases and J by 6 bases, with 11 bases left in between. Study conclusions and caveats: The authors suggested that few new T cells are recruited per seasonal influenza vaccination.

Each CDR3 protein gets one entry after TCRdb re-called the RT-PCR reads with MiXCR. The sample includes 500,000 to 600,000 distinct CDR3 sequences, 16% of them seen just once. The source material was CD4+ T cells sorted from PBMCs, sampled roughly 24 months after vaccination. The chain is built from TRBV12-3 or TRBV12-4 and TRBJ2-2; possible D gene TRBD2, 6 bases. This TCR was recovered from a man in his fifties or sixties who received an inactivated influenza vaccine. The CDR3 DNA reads TGTGCCAGCAGTTTAGCGCTGGCGGGGCCCGGGGAGCTGTTTTTT. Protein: CASSLALAGPGELFF.